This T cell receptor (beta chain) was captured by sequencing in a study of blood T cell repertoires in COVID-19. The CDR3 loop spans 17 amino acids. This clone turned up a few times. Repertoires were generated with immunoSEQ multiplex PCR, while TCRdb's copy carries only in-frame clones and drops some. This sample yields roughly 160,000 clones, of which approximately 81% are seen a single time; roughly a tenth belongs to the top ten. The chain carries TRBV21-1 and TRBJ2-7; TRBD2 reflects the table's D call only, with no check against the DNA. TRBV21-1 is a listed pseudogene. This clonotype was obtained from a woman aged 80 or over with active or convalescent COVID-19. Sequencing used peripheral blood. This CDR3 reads CASSKSIGGRPSYEQYF. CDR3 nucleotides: TGTGCCAGCAGCAAGTCCATAGGAGGGAGGCCCTCCTACGAGCAGTACTTC.